This TCR beta chain is from a study of T-cell memory formation after mild COVID-19. Study overall: Clusters were largely donor specific. Study results and limitations: Researchers report contracting CD4+ clones mostly in CM and EM, with CD8+ clones in EMRA.

TCRdb re-analysed the 5' RACE reads in MiXCR, keeping a single row per CDR3 protein. The repertoire holds about 240,000 distinct CDR3 sequences, with roughly 10% as singletons. This clonotype was seen a handful of times. What it recognizes is unknown. V shed 2 bases and J shed 0 bases, with 9 bases lying between them. The CDR3 length is 16 residues. Germline CDR1 is SGHRS and CDR2 is YFSETQ. This TCR came from a man aged 18 to 30 who had mild COVID-19 (a few samples of this study predate the infection). Cell type and time point are not known. Source material: PBMCs or a T cell subset sorted from them (not recorded which). The chain combines TRBV5-1 with TRBJ1-6; D is unresolved. CDR3 sequence reads: CASSFAGDSYNSPLHF. DNA for the CDR3: TGCGCCAGCAGCTTCGCCGGGGACTCCTATAATTCACCCCTCCACTTT.